This TCR beta chain was documented in a study of T cells expressing NK-cell markers. Study summary: Serological testing identified most of the eight sequenced donors as HCMV-seropositive and one as seronegative.

TCRdb re-called the 5' RACE reads; one entry per CDR3 protein, DNA not given. This repertoire comprises about 260,000 distinct CDR3 sequences; its ten largest clones make up about 0.39%. The germline CDR1 and CDR2 sequences are SEHNR and FQNEAQ (reference sequence). The CDR3 has 14 amino acids. Source material: blood T cells: a sorted CD56 or NKG2C T cell subset, CD4+ or CD8+ T cells, or bulk PBMC T cells (not recorded which). The chain employs TRBV7-9 and TRBJ1-2; TCRdb returns TRBD1, unconfirmable since there is no DNA. The clonotype originates from a man younger than 35 in good health. CDR3 amino acids: CASSLHGADYGYTF.